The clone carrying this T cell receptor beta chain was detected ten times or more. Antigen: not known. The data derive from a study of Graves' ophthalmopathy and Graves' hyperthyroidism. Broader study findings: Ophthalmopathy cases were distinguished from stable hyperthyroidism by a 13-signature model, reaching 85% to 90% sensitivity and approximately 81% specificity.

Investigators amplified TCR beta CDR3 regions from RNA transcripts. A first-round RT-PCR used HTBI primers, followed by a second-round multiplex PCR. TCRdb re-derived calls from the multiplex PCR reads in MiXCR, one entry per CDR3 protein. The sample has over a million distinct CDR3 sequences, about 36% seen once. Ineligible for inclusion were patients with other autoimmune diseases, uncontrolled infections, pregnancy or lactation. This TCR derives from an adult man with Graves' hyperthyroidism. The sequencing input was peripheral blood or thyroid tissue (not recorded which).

The CDR3: CSGSLAGGMETQYF. In DNA form, the CDR3 reads TGCAGTGGTTCGCTAGCGGGAGGAATGGAGACCCAGTACTTC. The genes are TRBV20-1 and TRBJ2-5; 11 positions agree with TRBD2. Germline V gene sequence: CDR1 DFQATT, CDR2 SNEGSKA (reference sequence). V shed 7 bases, J shed 5 bases, and the junction held 9 bases outside the gene matches. CDR3 length equals 14 residues.